This entry lists 16 T cell receptor beta chains sequenced from one sample in a study of blood T cell repertoires in COVID-19. The table came from immunoSEQ multiplex PCR; TCRdb's copy has only in-frame clones and leaves some out. Of about 88,000 clones listed, around nine tenths were seen once; the top ten hold 2.5% to 3.5%. The sample was peripheral blood. All receptors derive from a woman of 80 years or more with acute or convalescent COVID-19.

The chain uses TRBV3-1 (or the pseudogene TRBV3-2) and TRBJ2-4; TRBD2 aligns across 7 bases. The CDR3 has 18 residues. V dropped 6 bases and J dropped 1; count of bases not matched to a gene: 15. Germline V gene lookup returns CDR1 LGHDT and CDR2 YNNKEL (reference sequence). In nucleotides, the CDR3 is TGTGCCAGCAGTCGCGATCCCACTAGCGCAGGGGCCAAAAACATTCAGTACTTC. Its protein is CASSRDPTSAGAKNIQYF.

This chain uses TRBV2 with TRBJ2-3; the match to TRBD2 covers 14 bases. In germline, CDR1 is SNHLY, CDR2 FYNNEI. Trimming took 4 bases from V and 1 from J; bases not matched to a gene: 13. The CDR3 is 20 amino acids. The CDR3 bases are TGTGCCAGCAGTGGACTATTAGGTTCGGGACTAGCGGGAGGCACAGATACGCAGTATTTT. Amino acid sequence: CASSGLLGSGLAGGTDTQYF.

The DNA of the CDR3 is TGTGCTAGTGGTTTGGGCCAGAACTACGAGCAGTACTTC. Its translation: CASGLGQNYEQYF. The chain recombines TRBV12-5 with TRBJ2-7; no clear D. The CDR3 totals 13 residues. Germline CDR1 and CDR2: LGHNT and FRNRAP. V shed 1 base and J shed 3 bases, with 7 bases lying between them.

This clone appeared a few times. This chain links TRBV6-2 or TRBV6-3 with TRBJ2-7; D not certain. Trimming left V 6 bases short and J 3 bases short, with 12 bases between. CDR1 MNHEY and CDR2 SVGEGT come from the germline V gene. This CDR3 contains 13 residues. The CDR3 loop reads CASSQVLGYEQYF. Written as DNA, the CDR3 is TGTGCCAGCAGCCAAGTTCTCGGCTACGAGCAGTACTTC.

The chain couples TRBV7-2 to TRBJ2-1, with 14 bases aligning to TRBD2. The CDR3 spans 17 residues. Germline V gives CDR1 SGHTA, CDR2 FQGNSA. Losses at the gene ends were 3 bases for V and 4 bases for J; bases not matched to a gene: 5. In DNA, the CDR3 is TGTGCCAGCAGCTTGGATCGACTAGCGGGAGGGTACAATGAGCAGTTCTTC. Protein: CASSLDRLAGGYNEQFF.

The chain carries TRBV7-3 and TRBJ1-5, with D tentatively TRBD1 (6 bases). This CDR3 comprises 14 residues. Germline V gene data show CDR1 as SGHTA and CDR2 as FQGTGA. V shed 2 bases and J shed 4 bases, with 9 bases lying between them. This chain's CDR3 is CASSLQGWNQPQHF. In nucleotides, the CDR3 is TGTGCCAGCAGCTTACAGGGGTGGAATCAGCCCCAGCATTTT. Drawing the rest from reference TRBV7-3 and TRBJ1-5, the complete variable domain is GAGVSQTPSNKVTEKGKYVELRCDPISGHTALYWYRQSLGQGPEFLIYFQGTGAADDSGLPNDRFFAVRPEGSVSTLKIQRTERGDSAVYLCASSLQGWNQPQHFGDGTRLSIL.

The CDR3 spells CASRETSVYNEQFF. The CDR3 nucleotides read TGTGCCAGCAGGGAGACTAGCGTCTACAATGAGCAGTTCTTC. The chain employs TRBV28 and TRBJ2-1; 8 bases map to TRBD2. V was pared by 6 bases and J by 3 bases, with 4 bases of the junction left unmatched. The CDR3 length is 14 residues. The germline V gene has CDR1 MDHEN and CDR2 SYDVKM.

This clone was observed a few times. The chain recombines TRBV19 with TRBJ1-1; a possible D gene is TRBD1 (5 bases). Trimming pared 3 bases from V and 0 bases from J, leaving 8 bases between. Germline V lookup: CDR1 LNHDA, CDR2 SQIVND (reference sequence). The CDR3 is 14 residues long. The CDR3 sequence is CASSMNRMNTEAFF. The CDR3 DNA reads as TGTGCCAGTAGTATGAACAGGATGAACACTGAAGCTTTCTTT.

The J gene is TRBJ2-5, the V gene TRBV2; D is perhaps TRBD2 (5 bases). Trimming took off 8 bases at V and 1 base at J, with 11 bases between the two ends. In germline, CDR1 is SNHLY, CDR2 FYNNEI. The CDR3 has 13 residues. CDR3 residues: CASRRELQETQYF. DNA for the CDR3: TGTGCCAGCCGTAGGGAGCTCCAAGAGACCCAGTACTTC. The entire variable domain, with the rest obtained from reference TRBV2 and TRBJ2-5, is as follows: EPEVTQTPSHQVTQMGQEVILRCVPISNHLYFYWYRQILGQKVEFLVSFYNNEISEKSEIFDDQFSVERPDGSNFTLKIRSTKLEDSAMYFCASRRELQETQYFGPGTRLLVL.

The chain combines TRBV2 with TRBJ1-1, with D perhaps TRBD1 (6 bases). From germline, CDR1 is SNHLY and CDR2 FYNNEI. This CDR3 has 13 amino acids. V was pared by 6 bases and J by 1 base, with 9 bases between. The CDR3 nucleotides are TGTGCCAGCAGGGACAGCCAGAACACTGAAGCTTTCTTT. Translated: CASRDSQNTEAFF.

The chain employs TRBV28 and TRBJ1-4, with 10 bases lining up with TRBD1. V lost 2 bases, J lost 4 bases, and 4 bases stayed unmatched. Looked up from germline, CDR1 is MDHEN and CDR2 is SYDVKM. The length of the CDR3 is 16 residues. The CDR3 nucleotides are TGTGCCAGCAGTTTACCCGACAGGGGGCTTAATGAAAAACTGTTTTTT. Amino acids: CASSLPDRGLNEKLFF.

This clone was seen a handful of times. The chain joins TRBV7-8 to TRBJ2-1, with 9 bases matching TRBD2. Germline lookup yields CDR1 SGHVS and CDR2 FQNEAQ. The length of the CDR3 is 16 residues. After removal of 3 bases from V and 2 bases from J, the junction contained 5 bases not matched to a gene. CDR3 nucleotide sequence: TGTGCCAGCAGCTTGGTTAGCGGGAGTACCTACAATGAGCAGTTCTTC. It translates to CASSLVSGSTYNEQFF.

The gene calls are TRBV7-6 and TRBJ2-1; 7 nucleotides align to TRBD2. This CDR3 region has 14 residues. V dropped 2 bases and J dropped 6; count of bases not matched to a gene: 4. The germline CDR1 and CDR2 sequences are SGHVS and FNYEAQ. CDR3 residues: CASSLRGGSNEQFF. As DNA, the CDR3 is TGTGCCAGCAGCTTACGTGGCGGGAGCAATGAGCAGTTCTTC.

The chain combines TRBV18 with TRBJ2-7, with TRBD1 identical over 7 bases. Trimming at V came to 6 bases and at J to 5 bases, leaving 7 bases not matched to a gene. This CDR3 has 13 amino acids. Germline V gives CDR1 KGHSH, CDR2 LQKENI. DNA of the CDR3: TGTGCCAGCTCTCGGGCCGGGACAGACGAGCAGTACTTC. Amino acid sequence: CASSRAGTDEQYF. The whole variable domain, filled in from reference TRBV18 and TRBJ2-7, reads NAGVMQNPRHLVRRRGQEARLRCSPMKGHSHVYWYRQLPEEGLKFMVYLQKENIIDESGMPKERFSAEFPKEGPSILRIQQVVRGDSAAYFCASSRAGTDEQYFGPGTRLTVT.

The genes are TRBV6-5 and TRBJ2-7; 9 positions match TRBD1. Losses at the gene ends were 6 bases for V and 6 bases for J; bases not matched to a gene: 12. The CDR3 spans 15 residues. Germline-derived CDR1 and CDR2 are MNHEY and SVGAGI. The CDR3 region has the DNA TGTGCCAGCAGCTCCCCGGGACAGGGAACGACCGAGCAGTACTTC. Its protein is CASSSPGQGTTEQYF.

The chain carries TRBV6-5 and TRBJ1-3; D is unclear. This CDR3 has 15 amino acids. Trimming cost V 6 bases and J 0 bases, with 12 bases left between them. Germline values: CDR1 MNHEY, CDR2 SVGAGI. CDR3 residues: CASRPQVYSGNTIYF. The CDR3, as DNA: TGTGCCAGCAGGCCCCAGGTTTACTCTGGAAACACCATATATTTT.